This TCR beta chain was profiled in a study of blood T cell repertoires in COVID-19. This clone was detected only once. Profiled with immunoSEQ multiplex PCR; TCRdb holds only in-frame clones, not every one. Of 220,000 or so clones in the sample, 84% were seen once. The CDR3 has 16 residues. With V trimmed by 5 bases and J by 0 bases, 4 bases remained unmatched. Germline V gives CDR1 SEHNR, CDR2 FQNEAQ (reference sequence). The study assigned cohorts using participant-reported clinical history. V gene TRBV7-9 combines with J gene TRBJ2-3; 11 bases are shared with TRBD2. The origin of this receptor is a woman aged 40 to 50 who had recovered from COVID-19. What was sequenced was PBMCs or T cells enriched from blood (not recorded which). CDR3: CASSMGLAESTDTQYF. The CDR3 DNA is TGTGCCAGCAGCATGGGACTAGCGGAAAGCACAGATACGCAGTATTTT.